The rows below give T cell receptor beta chains drawn from one sample of a study of CD8+CD57+ T cells in acquired aplastic anemia. TCRdb passed the reads through MiXCR, listing each CDR3 protein once. The table has 150,000 to 200,000 distinct CDR3 sequences, about 60% seen once; the top ten hold 35% to 50%. Sequences were obtained from sorted CD4+, CD8+, or CD8+CD57+ T cells (not recorded which) from PBMCs. These receptors were obtained from a human donor in good health. Both conserved end residues are part of each CDR3. D genes are given only for firm matches. The size of a clone is reported for some rows only, either as once, few or many, or as a class for expanded clones.

j_call v_call d_call clone_size cdr3_aa cdr3_nt
TRBJ2-1 TRBV7-3 NA many CASSLLSGTGEQFF TGTGCCAGCAGCTTACTCAGCGGCACGGGTGAGCAGTTCTTC
TRBJ2-3 TRBV7-9 NA many CASSLISTDTQYF TGTGCCAGCAGCCTAATTAGCACAGATACGCAGTATTTT
TRBJ2-5 TRBV7-9 NA NA CASSLLNLVGRVETQYF TGTGCCAGCAGCTTACTCAACCTGGTCGGCAGGGTGGAGACCCAGTACTTC
TRBJ2-3 TRBV11-2 NA many CASSLGGSTDTQYF TGTGCCAGCAGCTTGGGCGGGAGCACAGATACGCAGTATTTT
TRBJ2-7 TRBV7-6 TRBD1 NA CASSLEQGVRYEQYF TGTGCCAGCAGCTTAGAGCAGGGGGTGCGGTACGAGCAGTACTTC
TRBJ1-2 TRBV15 TRBD1 NA CATSSDRGGYGYTF TGTGCCACCAGCAGCGACAGGGGCGGATATGGCTACACCTTC
TRBJ1-4 TRBV9 NA NA CASSVLAGIREKLFF TGTGCCAGCAGCGTGTTGGCCGGAATCCGTGAAAAACTGTTTTTT
TRBJ2-2 TRBV24-1 NA NA CATSDFQGTGELFF TGTGCCACCAGTGATTTCCAGGGCACCGGGGAGCTGTTTTTT
TRBJ1-5 TRBV2 NA NA CASSGATGSDQPQHF TGTGCCAGCAGCGGGGCGACAGGATCGGATCAGCCCCAGCATTTT
TRBJ2-7 TRBV6-5 TRBD2 NA CASSYRLSSGSTYEQYF TGTGCCAGCAGTTACCGCCTTTCGAGCGGGAGCACCTACGAGCAGTACTTC
TRBJ2-7 TRBV6-1 TRBD2 NA CASSELVAGVDEQYF TGTGCCAGCAGTGAATTGGTAGCGGGAGTCGACGAGCAGTACTTC
TRBJ1-4 TRBV10-3 TRBD1 NA CAISESQGGFEKLFF TGTGCCATCAGTGAGTCGCAGGGGGGGTTTGAAAAACTGTTTTTT
TRBJ2-2 TRBV19 NA NA CASILGPGELFF TGTGCCAGTATTTTAGGGCCCGGGGAGCTGTTTTTT
TRBJ2-1 TRBV20-1 NA once CSGDGEVNEQFF TGCAGTGGAGACGGGGAAGTCAATGAGCAGTTCTTC
TRBJ1-5 TRBV20-1 NA many CSARDGGGSNQPQHF TGCAGTGCTAGAGATGGTGGGGGTAGCAATCAGCCCCAGCATTTT
TRBJ2-5 TRBV2 NA NA CAGLQGRMETQYF TGTGCCGGACTACAGGGGCGCATGGAGACCCAGTACTTC
TRBJ2-3 TRBV7-2 TRBD2 NA CASSFSASGARSTDTQYF TGTGCCAGCAGCTTTAGCGCTAGCGGGGCCCGAAGCACAGATACGCAGTATTTT
TRBJ2-3 TRBV29-1 NA NA CSVEKSTDTQYF TGCAGCGTTGAAAAAAGCACAGATACGCAGTATTTT
TRBJ2-1 TRBV7-9 NA NA CASAQQGLLDEQFF TGTGCCAGCGCCCAACAGGGACTCTTGGATGAGCAGTTCTTC
TRBJ2-7 TRBV10-2 TRBD1 NA CASSTGTGRYGQYF TGCGCCAGCAGCACAGGGACAGGGAGATACGGGCAGTACTTC
TRBJ1-2 TRBV12-3/TRBV12-4 TRBD1 NA CATGQSYGYTF TGTGCCACGGGACAGTCCTATGGCTACACCTTC
TRBJ2-2 TRBV29-1 TRBD1 many CSVGTAGELFF TGCAGCGTAGGGACAGCCGGGGAGCTGTTTTTT
TRBJ1-3 TRBV7-2 NA NA CASIPRGSGNTIYF TGTGCCAGCATTCCGAGGGGGTCTGGAAACACCATATATTTT
TRBJ2-6 TRBV19 NA NA CASAGGANVLTF TGTGCCAGCGCGGGGGGGGCCAACGTCCTGACTTTC
TRBJ2-3 TRBV2 TRBD2 NA CASSERTSGATDTQYF TGTGCCAGCAGCGAAAGAACTAGCGGAGCCACAGATACGCAGTATTTT
TRBJ2-7 TRBV5-8 TRBD1 NA CASSFRQGRYGEQYF TGTGCCAGCAGCTTTAGACAGGGTCGTTATGGCGAGCAGTACTTC
TRBJ2-1 TRBV25-1 NA many CASSALLVGAMGQFF TGTGCCAGCAGTGCTCTCCTTGTAGGGGCAATGGGGCAGTTCTTC
TRBJ1-5 TRBV30 NA NA CAWSPNNRANQPQHF TGTGCCTGGAGTCCCAACAACAGAGCAAATCAGCCCCAGCATTTT
TRBJ2-7 TRBV24-1 NA few CATQGQGGEQYF TGTGCCACCCAGGGGCAGGGGGGCGAGCAGTACTTC
TRBJ1-2 TRBV29-1 TRBD1 once CSVAGQGAKDYGYTF TGCAGCGTTGCGGGACAGGGGGCGAAAGACTATGGCTACACCTTC
TRBJ1-4 TRBV2 TRBD1 NA CASTGQNNEKLFF TGTGCCAGCACGGGACAGAACAATGAAAAACTGTTTTTT
TRBJ2-2 TRBV5-8 TRBD2 many CASSLGLASGELFF TGTGCCAGCAGCCTGGGACTAGCATCCGGGGAGCTGTTTTTT
TRBJ2-7 TRBV20-1 TRBD2 many CSAHSGLEYF TGCAGTGCTCATAGCGGGCTGGAGTACTTC
TRBJ1-6 TRBV14 NA NA CASSEMGPINSPLHF TGTGCCAGCAGCGAAATGGGACCGATTAATTCACCCCTCCACTTT
TRBJ1-1 TRBV7-6 TRBD1 once CASSLERGRAFF TGTGCCAGCAGCTTAGAGAGGGGGCGAGCTTTCTTT
TRBJ1-4 TRBV7-9 NA many CASSLAGQTNEKLFF TGTGCCAGCAGCTTAGCTGGCCAGACTAATGAAAAACTGTTTTTT
TRBJ2-7 TRBV6-9 NA few CAISSPDSYEQYF TGTGCCATCTCCTCTCCTGATTCCTACGAGCAGTACTTC
TRBJ1-1 TRBV7-3 NA NA CASSRLRETEAFF TGTGCCAGCAGCCGACTCAGGGAAACTGAAGCTTTCTTT
TRBJ2-2 TRBV20-1 TRBD2 NA CSARDQRGPNTGELFF TGCAGTGCTAGAGATCAGCGGGGACCTAACACCGGGGAGCTGTTTTTT
TRBJ2-1 TRBV20-1 NA NA CSATRLNSYEQFF TGTAGTGCTACTAGACTGAACTCCTACGAGCAGTTCTTC
TRBJ2-7 TRBV2 NA many CASIKGFQEQYF TGTGCCAGCATTAAGGGGTTCCAAGAGCAGTACTTC
TRBJ2-3 TRBV20-1 TRBD2 NA CSARDFAGGTTDTQYF TGCAGTGCTAGAGATTTCGCGGGGGGCACCACAGATACGCAGTATTTT
TRBJ2-3 TRBV7-2 NA NA CASSLEAQLVKGTQYF TGTGCCAGCAGCTTAGAAGCCCAATTGGTCAAGGGTACGCAGTATTTT
TRBJ1-1 TRBV5-6 NA many CASSSGNLEAFF TGTGCCAGCAGCTCCGGGAACCTAGAAGCTTTCTTT
TRBJ2-5 TRBV20-1 NA few CSANPGQLKETQYF TGCAGTGCTAACCCAGGACAGTTAAAAGAGACCCAGTACTTC
TRBJ2-5 TRBV7-8 TRBD1 NA CASSQDWTGEETQYF TGCGCCAGCAGCCAAGATTGGACAGGCGAAGAGACCCAGTACTTC
TRBJ2-7 TRBV7-2 NA NA CAGGLAARSYEQYF TGTGCCGGCGGCTTAGCGGCCAGATCCTACGAGCAGTACTTC
TRBJ1-1 TRBV20-1 TRBD1 NA CSARDGTGAQEAFF TGCAGTGCTAGAGATGGAACAGGGGCGCAGGAAGCTTTCTTT
TRBJ2-7 TRBV10-3 TRBD1 NA CAIRGQDYEQYF TGTGCCATCAGGGGACAGGACTACGAGCAGTACTTC
TRBJ2-3 TRBV7-6 NA NA CASSLDWSGDTQYF TGTGCCAGCAGCTTAGATTGGTCGGGAGATACGCAGTATTTT
TRBJ2-5 TRBV25-1 TRBD2 NA CASSLAGRGGETQYF TGTGCCAGCAGCTTGGCCGGGAGGGGAGGCGAGACCCAGTACTTC
TRBJ2-1 TRBV10-3 NA few CAISEGRVYNEQFF TGTGCCATCAGTGAGGGCAGGGTCTACAATGAGCAGTTCTTC